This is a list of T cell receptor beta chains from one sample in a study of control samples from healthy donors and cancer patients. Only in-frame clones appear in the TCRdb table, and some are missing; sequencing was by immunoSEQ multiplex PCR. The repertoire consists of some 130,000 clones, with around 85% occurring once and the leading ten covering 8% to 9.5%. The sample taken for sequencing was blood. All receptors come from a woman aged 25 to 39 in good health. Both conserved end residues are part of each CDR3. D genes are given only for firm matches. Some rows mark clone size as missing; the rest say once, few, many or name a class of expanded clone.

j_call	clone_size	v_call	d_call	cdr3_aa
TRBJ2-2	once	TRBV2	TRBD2	CASSVVLAGPAGELFF
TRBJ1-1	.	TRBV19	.	CASSIGQSAGEAFF
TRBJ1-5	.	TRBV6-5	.	CASSFALSSNQPQHF
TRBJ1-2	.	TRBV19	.	CASSILPSLGGYTF
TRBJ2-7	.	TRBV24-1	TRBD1	CATSDRKPGQGALDEQYF
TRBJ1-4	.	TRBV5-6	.	CASSLRSAGSNEKLFF
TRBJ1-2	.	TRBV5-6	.	CASSLTGAGSGYTF
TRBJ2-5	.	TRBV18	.	CASSPWGPVPETQYF
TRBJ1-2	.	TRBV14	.	CASSQGALPYGYTF
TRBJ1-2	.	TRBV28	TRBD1	CASSRTGGASNYGYTF
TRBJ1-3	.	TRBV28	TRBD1	CASPPSTGVVGNTIYF
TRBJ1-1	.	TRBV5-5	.	CASSFGPENTEAFF
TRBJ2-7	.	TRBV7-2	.	CASTLNVAGISYEQYF
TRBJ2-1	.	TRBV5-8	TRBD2	CASSRGTSGKPAYNEQFF
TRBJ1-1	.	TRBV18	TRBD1	CASSYGQGDTEAFF
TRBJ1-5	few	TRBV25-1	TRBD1	CASSRTGGSVGNQPQHF
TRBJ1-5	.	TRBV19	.	CASSPIFNQPQHF
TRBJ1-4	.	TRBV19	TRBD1	CASQGWGEKLFF
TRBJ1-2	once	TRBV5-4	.	CASNFGAGNYGYTF
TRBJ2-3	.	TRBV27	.	CASSLRVGGTDTQYF
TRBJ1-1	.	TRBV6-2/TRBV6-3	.	CASSRTRGMNTEAFF
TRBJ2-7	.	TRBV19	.	CASSIRGPYEQYF
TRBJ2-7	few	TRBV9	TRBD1	CASSVSGGPYEQYF
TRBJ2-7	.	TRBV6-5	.	CASSIGYEQYF
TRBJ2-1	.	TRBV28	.	CASSLGRPGNNEQFF
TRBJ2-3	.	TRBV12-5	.	CASGLWGSTDTQYF
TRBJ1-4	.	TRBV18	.	CASSPSANEKLFF
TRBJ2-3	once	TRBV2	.	CASLPSMGSTDTQYF
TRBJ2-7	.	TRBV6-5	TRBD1	CASSIPGQGGEQYF
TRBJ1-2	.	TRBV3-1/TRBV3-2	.	CASSPTGNYGYTF
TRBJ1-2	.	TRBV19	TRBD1	CASSISATGGVYGYTF